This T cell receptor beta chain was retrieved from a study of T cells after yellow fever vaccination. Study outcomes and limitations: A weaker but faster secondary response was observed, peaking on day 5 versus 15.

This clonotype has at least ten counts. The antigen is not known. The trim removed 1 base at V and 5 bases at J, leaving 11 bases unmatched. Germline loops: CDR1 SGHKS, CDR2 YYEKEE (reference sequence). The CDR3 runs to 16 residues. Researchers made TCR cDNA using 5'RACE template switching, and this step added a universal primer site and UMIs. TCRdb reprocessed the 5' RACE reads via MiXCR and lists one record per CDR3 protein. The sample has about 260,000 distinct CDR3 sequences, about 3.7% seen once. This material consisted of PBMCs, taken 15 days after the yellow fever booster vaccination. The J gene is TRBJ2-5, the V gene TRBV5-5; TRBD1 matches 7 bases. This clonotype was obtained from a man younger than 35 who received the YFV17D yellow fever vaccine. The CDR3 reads CASSLRPTGNPETQYF. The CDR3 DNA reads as TGTGCCAGCAGCTTGAGACCGACAGGGAATCCCGAGACCCAGTACTTC.